Below are 20 T cell receptor beta chains sequenced from a single sample in a study of Graves' ophthalmopathy and Graves' hyperthyroidism. RNA transcripts served as template for amplifying TCR beta CDR3 sequences. HTBI-primed first-round RT-PCR preceded second-round multiplex PCR. In TCRdb, the multiplex PCR reads were re-called with MiXCR into one record per CDR3 protein. The repertoire holds 1 million to 1.3 million distinct CDR3 sequences, with about 38% as singletons. Sequencing was performed on peripheral blood or thyroid tissue (not recorded which). The receptors come from an adult man with Graves' hyperthyroidism.

This chain connects TRBV2 to TRBJ2-2; D unresolved. V was trimmed by 0 bases and J by 0 bases, leaving 5 bases between them. Germline CDR1 is SNHLY and CDR2 is FYNNEI. The CDR3 contains 15 residues. As DNA, the CDR3 is TGTGCCAGCAGTGAAGCAGCAGCGAACACCGGGGAGCTGTTTTTT. Its translation is CASSEAAANTGELFF.

This sequence joins TRBV11-2 and TRBJ2-7; no definite D call. Per the germline V gene, CDR1 is SGHAT and CDR2 is FQNNGV. There are 15 residues in the CDR3. The germline V and J ends were trimmed by 1 base and 1 base, with 11 bases remaining between them. CDR3 sequence reads: CASSLVPRSSYEQYF. The CDR3 DNA is TGTGCCAGCAGCTTAGTCCCCCGCAGTTCCTACGAGCAGTACTTC. Combining the CDR3 with reference TRBV11-2 and TRBJ2-7 gives the whole variable domain EAGVAQSPRYKIIEKRQSVAFWCNPISGHATLYWYQQILGQGPKLLIQFQNNGVVDDSQLPKDRFSAERLKGVDSTLKIQPAKLEDSAVYLCASSLVPRSSYEQYFGPGTRLTVT.

This sequence joins TRBV9 and TRBJ1-5; 9 bases agree with TRBD1. The ends lost 0 bases at V and 0 bases at J; junction bases unmatched: 1. This CDR3 is built from 16 residues. Germline CDR1 SGDLS, CDR2 YYNGEE. For the CDR3, the DNA is TGTGCCAGCAGCGTAGGGACAGGGGATAGCAATCAGCCCCAGCATTTT. Encoded protein: CASSVGTGDSNQPQHF.

Worth noting for this clonotype: This could be a read error, since a much larger clone is one nucleotide away. This chain uses TRBV15 with TRBJ2-7; 9 nucleotides agree with TRBD1. CDR1 is LNHNV and CDR2 is YYDKDF in the germline V gene (reference sequence). The CDR3 totals 17 residues. The junction had 14 bases not matched to a gene; V was cut back by 2 bases and J by 6 bases. CDR3 in amino acids: CATSRPSGQGSPSEQYF. The DNA for the CDR3 is TGTGCCACCAGCAGACCTTCGGGACAGGGCAGCCCCTCCGAGCAGTACTTC.

This chain uses TRBV25-1 with TRBJ1-6; 7 positions agree with TRBD1. CDR1 and CDR2 from the germline V gene are MGHDK and SYGVNS. V lost 6 bases to trimming and J lost 5 bases; unmatched junction nucleotides: 13. The length of the CDR3 is 17 residues. The CDR3 nucleotides are TGTGCCAGCAGATCCCAGAAGGGGGCAGGCGATAATTCACCCCTCCACTTT. Protein: CASRSQKGAGDNSPLHF.

The chain couples TRBV25-1 to TRBJ1-2; 7 bases line up with TRBD1. The CDR3 is 12 amino acids. V dropped 10 bases and J dropped 6; count of bases not matched to a gene: 8. Germline V gives CDR1 MGHDK, CDR2 SYGVNS. The CDR3 loop is CATKETGDGYTF. The DNA for the CDR3 is TGTGCCACAAAAGAAACAGGGGATGGCTACACCTTC.

Details on this clonotype: An end of the junction does not agree with germline; a read error may underlie this. The rearrangement links TRBV30 to TRBJ2-7; maybe TRBD2 (6 bases). Germline-derived CDR1 and CDR2 are GTSNPN and SVGIG (reference sequence). The CDR3 spans 12 residues. The CDR3 region has the DNA TGTGCCTGGAGTAATGGCGGGGCCGAGCGGTACTTC. Residues: CAWSNGGAERYF.

As regards this clonotype: Because the CDR3 is missing its conserved closing phenylalanine or tryptophan, this is likely a read error. No DNA is shown, since the ends of the CDR3 on it are uncertain; the CDR3 is the one TCRdb lists. The chain couples TRBV9 to TRBJ2-1; the D call TRBD2 from the table was never checked on the DNA. The CDR3 is made up of 14 amino acids, end residues included. The germline V gene has CDR1 SGDLS and CDR2 YYNGEE. This CDR3 reads CASSFLAGPTMSSC.

This clonotype was seen a single time. The chain couples TRBV11-2 to TRBJ1-1; 7 nucleotides match TRBD1. With V trimmed by 2 bases and J by 7 bases, 7 bases remained unmatched. The CDR3 runs to 14 residues. Per germline, CDR1 SGHAT and CDR2 FQNNGV. CDR3 residues: CASSLRQGHNEAFF. CDR3 sequence (DNA): TGTGCCAGCAGCTTAAGACAGGGCCACAATGAAGCTTTCTTT.

In nucleotides, the CDR3 is TGTGCCAGCAGCCTTAGACCGGGACAGGGCTACGAGCAGTACTTC. Translated: CASSLRPGQGYEQYF. The chain joins TRBV27 to TRBJ2-7, with 9 bases fitting TRBD1. The CDR3 contains 15 residues. Germline CDR1 is MNHEY and CDR2 is SMNVEV (reference sequence). V gave up 6 bases and J gave up 3 bases; unmatched junction bases: 9.

This clonotype was found many times. The chain is built from TRBV7-9 and TRBJ1-2, with unresolved D. The germline V and J ends were trimmed by 3 bases and 3 bases, with 11 bases remaining between them. In germline, CDR1 is SEHNR, CDR2 FQNEAQ (reference sequence). The CDR3 totals 14 residues. CDR3 sequence: CASSFVSPDYGYTF. The DNA of the CDR3 is TGTGCCAGCAGCTTTGTCTCCCCGGACTATGGCTACACCTTC. The variable domain in full, with the rest retrieved from reference TRBV7-9 and TRBJ1-2, is DTGVSQNPRHKITKRGQNVTFRCDPISEHNRLYWYRQTLGQGPEFLTYFQNEAQLEKSRLLSDRFSAERPKGSFSTLEIQRTEQGDSAMYLCASSFVSPDYGYTFGSGTRLTVV.

Many counts were recorded for this clonotype. This chain uses TRBV20-1 with TRBJ2-5; 7 bases are shared with TRBD2. Germline lookup yields CDR1 DFQATT and CDR2 SNEGSKA (reference sequence). The V segment lost 0 bases and the J segment 2 bases; nucleotides outside the gene matches: 6. This CDR3 has 15 residues. CDR3 amino acids: CSAREASGRQETQYF. CDR3 sequence (DNA): TGCAGTGCTAGAGAGGCTAGCGGCCGACAAGAGACCCAGTACTTC.

Only a few counts were recorded for this clonotype. This chain uses TRBV19 with TRBJ1-1; 7 positions match TRBD1. The CDR3 has 18 amino acids. CDR1 LNHDA and CDR2 SQIVND come from the germline V gene (reference sequence). The trim removed 6 bases at V and 1 base at J, leaving 17 bases unmatched. CDR3 bases: TGTGCCAGTAGGCCGCCGCGGGACAGCGATCAATCGAACACTGAAGCTTTCTTT. Amino acids: CASRPPRDSDQSNTEAFF.

The rearrangement joins TRBV9 to TRBJ2-6; D not resolved. V was shortened by 10 bases and J by 0 bases, with 20 bases between the two germline ends. The germline V gene encodes CDR1 SGDLS and CDR2 YYNGEE. This CDR3 contains 17 residues. In nucleotides, the CDR3 is TGTGCCGAAGTGGAAAGGCGTTATCGCTCTGGGGCCAACGTCCTGACTTTC. Residues: CAEVERRYRSGANVLTF.

The genes are TRBV6-6 and TRBJ2-5; 9 bases line up with TRBD2. The CDR3 has 16 amino acids. Germline V gives CDR1 MNHNY, CDR2 SVGAGI (reference sequence). V was clipped by 5 bases and J by 13 bases; unmatched bases: 20. This CDR3 is CASSEMLGGGGTKPYF. The CDR3, as DNA: TGTGCCAGCAGTGAAATGCTTGGCGGGGGGGGTACAAAGCCGTACTTC.

This rearrangement joins TRBV6-5 to TRBJ2-7, with D possibly called TRBD1 or TRBD2 (5 bases each). Germline V gene sequence: CDR1 MNHEY, CDR2 SVGAGI. Trimming took 4 bases from V and 0 from J, leaving 13 bases between them. This CDR3 contains 15 residues. The CDR3 sequence: CASSFGTGVSYEQYF. CDR3 bases: TGTGCCAGCAGTTTTGGGACGGGCGTCTCCTACGAGCAGTACTTC.

This chain joins TRBV29-1 and TRBJ2-7, with D perhaps matching TRBD2 (6 bases). The V and J ends lost 8 bases and 0 bases respectively, with 14 bases between them. The germline CDR1 and CDR2 sequences are SQVTM and ANQGSEA. The CDR3 runs 13 residues. The DNA of the CDR3 is TGCAGCTTGGGACTCTCGCTCTCCTACGAGCAGTACTTC. Protein: CSLGLSLSYEQYF.

This clonotype was counted at least ten times. The V and J genes are TRBV7-9 and TRBJ1-1; TRBD1 aligns across 7 bases. V was pared by 1 base and J by 10 bases, with 12 bases of the junction left unmatched. The germline gives CDR1 SEHNR, CDR2 FQNEAQ (reference sequence). The CDR3 has 15 residues. The CDR3 nucleotides are TGTGCCAGCAGCTTAGTCTCCGGAGGGGGCGAAGGAGCTTTCTTT. Its translation is CASSLVSGGGEGAFF. Based on the CDR3 plus reference TRBV7-9 and TRBJ1-1, the full variable domain is DTGVSQNPRHKITKRGQNVTFRCDPISEHNRLYWYRQTLGQGPEFLTYFQNEAQLEKSRLLSDRFSAERPKGSFSTLEIQRTEQGDSAMYLCASSLVSGGGEGAFFGQGTRLTVV.

This clonotype was counted between two and nine times. The chain links TRBV7-8 to TRBJ2-5; D is perhaps TRBD2 (6 bases). The germline V gene has CDR1 SGHVS and CDR2 FQNEAQ. The CDR3 totals 14 residues. V was pared by 5 bases and J by 1 base, with 11 bases between. This CDR3 is CASSGRNTQETQYF. The CDR3 DNA reads TGTGCCAGCAGCGGGAGGAATACCCAAGAGACCCAGTACTTC. Together with reference TRBV7-8 and TRBJ2-5, the CDR3 gives the full variable domain: GAGVSQSPRYKVAKRGQDVALRCDPISGHVSLFWYQQALGQGPEFLTYFQNEAQLDKSGLPSDRFFAERPEGSVSTLKIQRTQQEDSAVYLCASSGRNTQETQYFGPGTRLLVL.

This clonotype was counted many times. V is TRBV7-9 and J is TRBJ2-5, with 13 bases that match TRBD2. The CDR3 contains 17 residues. Trimming removed 5 bases from V and 4 bases from J; junction bases left unmatched: 10. From germline, CDR1 is SEHNR and CDR2 FQNEAQ (reference sequence). The CDR3 region is CASSPPGGLAGVETQYF. The CDR3 DNA is TGTGCCAGCAGCCCCCCCGGCGGACTAGCGGGAGTAGAGACCCAGTACTTC.